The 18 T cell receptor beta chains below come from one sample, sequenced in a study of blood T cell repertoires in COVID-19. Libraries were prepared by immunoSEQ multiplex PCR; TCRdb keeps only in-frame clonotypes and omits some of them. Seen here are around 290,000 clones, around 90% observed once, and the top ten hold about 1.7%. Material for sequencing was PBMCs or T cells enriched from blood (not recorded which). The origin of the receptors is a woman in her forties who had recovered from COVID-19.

CDR3 coding DNA: TGTGCCATCAGCGATTTAGGACAGCACACTGAAGCTTTCTTT. Amino acids: CAISDLGQHTEAFF. The V and J genes are TRBV10-3 and TRBJ1-1; possibly TRBD1 for D (6 bases). There are 14 residues in the CDR3. Trimming took 6 bases from V and 3 from J, leaving 14 bases between them. Looked up from germline, CDR1 is ENHRY and CDR2 is SYGVKD.

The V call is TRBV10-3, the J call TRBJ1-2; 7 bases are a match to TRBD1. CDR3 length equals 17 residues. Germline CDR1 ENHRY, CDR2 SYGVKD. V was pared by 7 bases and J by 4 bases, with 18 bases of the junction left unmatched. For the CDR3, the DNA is TGTGCCATCAAAGCCGGGACAGCTACGGGAGGGGGCTATGGCTACACCTTC. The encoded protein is CAIKAGTATGGGYGYTF.

In nucleotides, the CDR3 is TGTGCCAGCACCTCTTTTGGGGAGCTGTTTTTT. This sequence encodes CASTSFGELFF. V usage is TRBV7-2 and J usage is TRBJ2-2; D uncertain. Trimming took 7 bases from V and 8 from J, leaving 8 bases between them. CDR3 size: 11 residues. Looked up from germline, CDR1 is SGHTA and CDR2 is FQGNSA.

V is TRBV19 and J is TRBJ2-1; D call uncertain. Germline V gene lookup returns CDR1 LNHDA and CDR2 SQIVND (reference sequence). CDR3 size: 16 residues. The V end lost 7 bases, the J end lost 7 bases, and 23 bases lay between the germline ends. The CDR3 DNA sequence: TGTGCCAGTACCCCCACCTGGGCCGAACTTCTGAATGAGCAGTTCTTC. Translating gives CASTPTWAELLNEQFF. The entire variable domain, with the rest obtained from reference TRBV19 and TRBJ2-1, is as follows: DGGITQSPKYLFRKEGQNVTLSCEQNLNHDAMYWYRQDPGQGLRLIYYSQIVNDFQKGDIAEGYSVSREKKESFPLTVTSAQKNPTAFYLCASTPTWAELLNEQFFGPGTRLTVL.

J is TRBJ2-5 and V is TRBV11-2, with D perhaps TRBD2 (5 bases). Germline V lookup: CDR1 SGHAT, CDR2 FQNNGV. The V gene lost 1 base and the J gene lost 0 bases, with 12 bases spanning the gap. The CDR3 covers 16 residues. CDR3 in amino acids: CASSLGLRADQETQYF. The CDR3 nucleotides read TGTGCCAGCAGCTTAGGTTTGAGGGCCGACCAAGAGACCCAGTACTTC.

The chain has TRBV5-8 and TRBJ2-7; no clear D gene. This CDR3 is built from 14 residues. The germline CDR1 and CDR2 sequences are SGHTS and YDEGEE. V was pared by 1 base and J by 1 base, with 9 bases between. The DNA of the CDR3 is TGTGCCAGCAGCTTGTTTCGACAATCCTACGAGCAGTACTTC. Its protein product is CASSLFRQSYEQYF.

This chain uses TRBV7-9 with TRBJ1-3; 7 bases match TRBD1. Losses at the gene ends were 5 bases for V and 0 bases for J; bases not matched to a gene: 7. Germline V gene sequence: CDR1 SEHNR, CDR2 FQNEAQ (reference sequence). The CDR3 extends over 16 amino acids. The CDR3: CASSTSGGRSGNTIYF. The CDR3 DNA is TGTGCCAGCAGCACCTCAGGGGGACGCTCTGGAAACACCATATATTTT.

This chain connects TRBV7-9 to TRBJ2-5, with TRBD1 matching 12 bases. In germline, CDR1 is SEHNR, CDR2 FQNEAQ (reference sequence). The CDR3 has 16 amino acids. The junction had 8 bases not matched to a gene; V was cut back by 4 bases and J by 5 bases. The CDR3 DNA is TGTGCCAGCAGCTACCGGGGACAGGGGGCCGGGGAGACCCAGTACTTC. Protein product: CASSYRGQGAGETQYF.

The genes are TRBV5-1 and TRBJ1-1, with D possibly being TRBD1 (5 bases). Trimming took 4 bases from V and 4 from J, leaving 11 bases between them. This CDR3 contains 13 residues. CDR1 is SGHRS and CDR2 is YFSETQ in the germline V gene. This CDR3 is CASSASGGTEAFF. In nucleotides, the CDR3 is TGCGCCAGCAGCGCATCCGGGGGCACTGAAGCTTTCTTT. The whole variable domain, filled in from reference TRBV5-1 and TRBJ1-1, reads KAGVTQTPRYLIKTRGQQVTLSCSPISGHRSVSWYQQTPGQGLQFLFEYFSETQRNKGNFPGRFSGRQFSNSRSEMNVSTLELGDSALYLCASSASGGTEAFFGQGTRLTVV.

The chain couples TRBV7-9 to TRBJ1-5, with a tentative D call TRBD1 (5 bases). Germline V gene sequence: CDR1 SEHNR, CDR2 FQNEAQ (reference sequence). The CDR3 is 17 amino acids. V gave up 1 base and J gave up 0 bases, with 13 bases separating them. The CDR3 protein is CASSLGPERGSNQPQHF. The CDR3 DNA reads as TGTGCCAGCAGCTTAGGACCAGAAAGGGGTAGCAATCAGCCCCAGCATTTT.

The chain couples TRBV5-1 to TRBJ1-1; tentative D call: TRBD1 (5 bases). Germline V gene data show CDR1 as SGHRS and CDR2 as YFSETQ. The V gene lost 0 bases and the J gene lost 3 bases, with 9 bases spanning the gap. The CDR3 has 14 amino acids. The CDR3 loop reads CASSLARDDTEAFF. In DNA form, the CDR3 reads TGCGCCAGCAGCTTGGCCAGGGATGACACTGAAGCTTTCTTT.

The CDR3 DNA reads as TGTGCCAGCACCTGGGACAACGAGGATCGGGGCTACACCTTC. Translating it yields CASTWDNEDRGYTF. The V gene is TRBV11-1, the J gene TRBJ1-2, with D possibly matching TRBD1 (6 bases). V was trimmed by 7 bases and J by 8 bases, leaving 20 bases between them. The CDR3 is made up of 14 amino acids. CDR1 is SGHAT, CDR2 FQDESV, per germline (reference sequence).

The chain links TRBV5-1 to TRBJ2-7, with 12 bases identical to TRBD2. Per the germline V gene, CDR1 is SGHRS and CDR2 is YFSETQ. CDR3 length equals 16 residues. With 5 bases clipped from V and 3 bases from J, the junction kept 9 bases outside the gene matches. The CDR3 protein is CASSSGTSGRVYEQYF. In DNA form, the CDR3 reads TGCGCCAGCAGTTCCGGGACTAGCGGGCGGGTCTACGAGCAGTACTTC.

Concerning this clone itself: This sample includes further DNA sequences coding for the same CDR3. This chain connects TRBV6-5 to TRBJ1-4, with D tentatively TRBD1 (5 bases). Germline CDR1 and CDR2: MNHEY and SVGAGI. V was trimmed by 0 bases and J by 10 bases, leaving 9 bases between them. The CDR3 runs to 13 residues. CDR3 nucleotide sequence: TGTGCCAGCAGTTACTCGTCGGGGGGAAAACTGTTTTTT. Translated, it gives CASSYSSGGKLFF.

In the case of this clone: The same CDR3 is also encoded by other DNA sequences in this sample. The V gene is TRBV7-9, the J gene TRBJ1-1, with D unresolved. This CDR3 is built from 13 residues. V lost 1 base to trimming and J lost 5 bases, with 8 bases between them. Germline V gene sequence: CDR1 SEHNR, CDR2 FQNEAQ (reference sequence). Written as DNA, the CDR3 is TGTGCCAGCAGCTTAGTCGCGGGGACTGAAGCTTTCTTT. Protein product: CASSLVAGTEAFF.

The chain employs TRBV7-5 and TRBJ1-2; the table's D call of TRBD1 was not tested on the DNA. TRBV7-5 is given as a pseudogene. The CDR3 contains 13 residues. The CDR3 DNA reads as TGTGCCAGAAGCCCCGCAGGGGACTATGGCTACACCTTC. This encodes CARSPAGDYGYTF.

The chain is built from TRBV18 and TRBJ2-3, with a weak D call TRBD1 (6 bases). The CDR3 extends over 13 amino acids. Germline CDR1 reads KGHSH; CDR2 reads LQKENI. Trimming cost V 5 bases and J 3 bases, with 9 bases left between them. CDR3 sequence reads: CASSWQGTDTQYF. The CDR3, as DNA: TGTGCCAGCTCATGGCAGGGGACAGATACGCAGTATTTT.

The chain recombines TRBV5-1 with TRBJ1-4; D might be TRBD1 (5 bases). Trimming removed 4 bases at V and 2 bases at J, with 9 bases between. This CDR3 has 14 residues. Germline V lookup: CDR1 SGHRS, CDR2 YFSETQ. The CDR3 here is CASSPGFTNEKLFF. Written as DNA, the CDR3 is TGCGCCAGCAGCCCAGGGTTCACTAATGAAAAACTGTTTTTT.